Below are 4 T cell receptor beta chains sequenced from a single sample in a study of cytomegalovirus exposure and HLA in healthy donors. TCRdb keeps only in-frame clones here, not all; method: immunoSEQ multiplex PCR. Of tens of thousands of clones in the sample, roughly 92% were seen once. The sample consisted of PBMCs. Receptor source: a man aged 18 to 29 in good health and CMV-seronegative.

This sequence joins TRBV18 and TRBJ2-5; D is perhaps TRBD2 (5 bases). Germline CDR1 KGHSH, CDR2 LQKENI. There are 14 residues in the CDR3. V was shortened by 3 bases and J by 2 bases, with 10 bases between the two germline ends. In nucleotides, the CDR3 is TGTGCCAGCTCACCTCAACTAGAACAAGAGACCCAGTACTTC. Its translation is CASSPQLEQETQYF.

This rearrangement joins TRBV5-1 to TRBJ2-3; possibly TRBD2 for D (5 bases). This CDR3 region has 14 residues. CDR1 and CDR2 from the germline V gene are SGHRS and YFSETQ. Trimming pared 7 bases from V and 0 bases from J, leaving 12 bases between. CDR3 in DNA: TGCGCCAGCGGGAGCGAACCTAGCACAGATACGCAGTATTTT. Protein sequence: CASGSEPSTDTQYF. Variable domain in full (rest from reference TRBV5-1 and TRBJ2-3): KAGVTQTPRYLIKTRGQQVTLSCSPISGHRSVSWYQQTPGQGLQFLFEYFSETQRNKGNFPGRFSGRQFSNSRSEMNVSTLELGDSALYLCASGSEPSTDTQYFGPGTRLTVL.

The genes are TRBV7-2 and TRBJ2-4, with 7 bases fitting TRBD2. After removal of 9 bases from V and 5 bases from J, the junction contained 19 bases not matched to a gene. CDR1 SGHTA and CDR2 FQGNSA come from the germline V gene. The CDR3 totals 17 residues. The CDR3 reads CARILRGEGEIENIQYF. The CDR3 region has the DNA TGTGCCAGGATACTTCGGGGGGAAGGAGAGATCGAAAACATTCAGTACTTC.

V usage is TRBV28 and J usage is TRBJ1-1; D not certain. This CDR3 region has 15 residues. Deletions cut 6 bases from V and 1 base from J, with 15 bases between. Looked up from germline, CDR1 is MDHEN and CDR2 is SYDVKM. The CDR3 here is CASREQGRENTEAFF. CDR3 nucleotides: TGTGCCAGCAGAGAACAAGGGCGGGAGAACACTGAAGCTTTCTTT.